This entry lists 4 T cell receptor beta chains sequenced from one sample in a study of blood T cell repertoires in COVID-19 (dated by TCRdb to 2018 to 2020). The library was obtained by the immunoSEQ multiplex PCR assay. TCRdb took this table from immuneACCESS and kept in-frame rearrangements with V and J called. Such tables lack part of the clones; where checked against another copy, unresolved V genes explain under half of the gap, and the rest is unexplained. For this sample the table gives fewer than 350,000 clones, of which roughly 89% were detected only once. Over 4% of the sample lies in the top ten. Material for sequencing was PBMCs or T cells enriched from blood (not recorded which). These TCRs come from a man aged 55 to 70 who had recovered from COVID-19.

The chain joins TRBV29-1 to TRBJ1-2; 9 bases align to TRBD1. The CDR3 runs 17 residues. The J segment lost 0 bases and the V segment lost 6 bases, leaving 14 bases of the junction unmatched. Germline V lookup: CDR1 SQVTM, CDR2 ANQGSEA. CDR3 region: CSVTLSWGQGSNYGYTF. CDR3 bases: TGCAGCGTAACCCTATCCTGGGGACAGGGTTCTAACTATGGCTACACCTTC.

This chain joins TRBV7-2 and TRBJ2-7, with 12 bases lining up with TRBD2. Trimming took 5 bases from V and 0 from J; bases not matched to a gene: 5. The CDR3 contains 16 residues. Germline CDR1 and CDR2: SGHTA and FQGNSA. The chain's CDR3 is CASSPQTSGGSYEQYF. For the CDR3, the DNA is TGTGCCAGCAGCCCGCAGACTAGCGGGGGCTCCTACGAGCAGTACTTC.

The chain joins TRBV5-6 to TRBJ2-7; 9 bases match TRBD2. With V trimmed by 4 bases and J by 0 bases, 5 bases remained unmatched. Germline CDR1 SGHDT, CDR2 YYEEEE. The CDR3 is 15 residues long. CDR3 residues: CASSPRLAVSYEQYF. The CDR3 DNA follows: TGTGCCAGCAGCCCCAGACTAGCGGTCTCCTACGAGCAGTACTTC.

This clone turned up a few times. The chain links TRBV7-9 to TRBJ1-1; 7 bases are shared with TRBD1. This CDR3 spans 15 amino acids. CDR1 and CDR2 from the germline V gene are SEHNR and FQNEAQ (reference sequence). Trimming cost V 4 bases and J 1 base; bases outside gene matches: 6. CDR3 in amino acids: CASSYEGQENTEAFF. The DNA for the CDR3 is TGTGCCAGCAGCTACGAAGGACAGGAGAACACTGAAGCTTTCTTT.